This TCR beta chain was recovered during a study of blood T cell repertoires in COVID-19. Study in general: The United States, Italy and Spain supplied acute and convalescent COVID-19 samples. Sources were T cells, B-cell-depleted T cells, or PBMCs; the material itself was cDNA or gDNA.

Enrolled during active infection, Seattle patients were then followed longitudinally. The CDR3 contains 14 residues. Germline V gene data show CDR1 as SGDLS and CDR2 as YYNGEE. The V end was cut by 4 bases, the J end by 4 bases, with 13 bases between. In the study's own analysis: By means of reference gene primer amplification, nucleated cell counts were estimated. Profiled with immunoSEQ multiplex PCR; TCRdb holds only in-frame clones, not every one. D and trimming come from the DNA, and the V and J calls and clone size come from that table. The table has over 100,000 clones, approximately 90% seen once; the top ten hold around 4.5%.

The receptor comes from a man in his fifties or sixties with COVID-19, enrolled during active disease. The genes are TRBV9 and TRBJ2-3, with D uncertain. The sample taken for sequencing was peripheral blood. The CDR3 sequence is CASSPREVSDTQYF. CDR3 nucleotides: TGTGCCAGCAGCCCTAGAGAGGTTTCAGATACGCAGTATTTT.